These 27 T cell receptor beta chains share one sample of origin, sequenced in a study of long-term antiretroviral therapy in people with HIV. The authors ran the immunoSEQ assay, v3.0, at survey level. The data were produced by immunoSEQ multiplex PCR, yet TCRdb's version contains in-frame clones alone and is incomplete. The sample records roughly 36,000 clones, roughly 84% being singletons. The starting material was unsorted PBMCs, obtained roughly 2.9 years before starting antiretroviral therapy. The receptor source for this set is a woman aged 25 to 39 with HIV.

The V gene is TRBV11-2, the J gene TRBJ1-2; 11 nucleotides align to TRBD1. This CDR3 spans 16 amino acids. Unmatched junction bases numbered 14, after V lost 6 bases and J lost 8 bases. Germline V gene data show CDR1 as SGHAT and CDR2 as FQNNGV. The CDR3 bases are TGTGCCAGCAGTCGCGATAGGACAGGGGGCGCGGAAGGCTACACCTTC. The encoded protein is CASSRDRTGGAEGYTF.

The V and J genes are TRBV2 and TRBJ1-5, with D hard to call. This CDR3 has 13 residues. Germline loops: CDR1 SNHLY, CDR2 FYNNEI. Trimming pared 5 bases from V and 4 bases from J, leaving 9 bases between. CDR3 DNA: TGTGCCAGCAGTAGGGAAATGAATCAGCCCCAGCATTTT. Encoded protein: CASSREMNQPQHF. Based on the CDR3 plus reference TRBV2 and TRBJ1-5, the full variable domain is EPEVTQTPSHQVTQMGQEVILRCVPISNHLYFYWYRQILGQKVEFLVSFYNNEISEKSEIFDDQFSVERPDGSNFTLKIRSTKLEDSAMYFCASSREMNQPQHFGDGTRLSIL.

DNA for the CDR3: TGTGCCAGCAGTCTCAGGGGATTGAACACTGAAGCTTTCTTT. Translated: CASSLRGLNTEAFF. This rearrangement joins TRBV28 to TRBJ1-1, with a weak D call TRBD1 (6 bases). V was clipped by 5 bases and J by 0 bases, with 10 bases between them. The CDR3 is made up of 14 amino acids. Germline CDR1 MDHEN, CDR2 SYDVKM.

This clone was seen only a few times. This CDR3 reads CASSKGPQGDQPQHF. In nucleotides, the CDR3 is TGCGCCAGCAGCAAGGGACCTCAGGGGGATCAGCCCCAGCATTTT. This chain links TRBV5-1 with TRBJ1-5, with 7 bases lining up with TRBD1. The CDR3 is 15 residues long. Germline V gives CDR1 SGHRS, CDR2 YFSETQ. Losses at the gene ends were 4 bases for V and 5 bases for J; bases not matched to a gene: 9.

The rearrangement uses TRBV29-1 and TRBJ2-2, with D perhaps matching TRBD2 (5 bases). V was pared by 3 bases and J by 1 base, with 9 bases between. Per germline, CDR1 SQVTM and CDR2 ANQGSEA. CDR3 length equals 14 residues. The CDR3 DNA reads as TGCAGCGTTGACCTAGCAGGGAACACCGGGGAGCTGTTTTTT. Its protein is CSVDLAGNTGELFF.

The chain joins TRBV19 to TRBJ1-3, with TRBD1 as a possible D gene (5 bases). This CDR3 is built from 15 residues. Trimming removed 7 bases from V and 4 bases from J, with 17 bases in between. In germline, CDR1 is LNHDA, CDR2 SQIVND (reference sequence). The CDR3 nucleotides are TGTGCCAGTACCAAAGGTGGGGGATCCGGAAACACCATATATTTT. Protein: CASTKGGGSGNTIYF.

Here the CDR3 DNA reads TGTGCCAGCAGTTTGATAGCGGGGGGCCGAAATGAGCAGTTCTTC. Its protein is CASSLIAGGRNEQFF. The V and J genes are TRBV27 and TRBJ2-1, with TRBD2 identical over 10 bases. Germline-derived CDR1 and CDR2 are MNHEY and SMNVEV (reference sequence). With V trimmed by 3 bases and J by 7 bases, 6 bases remained unmatched. CDR3 length equals 15 residues.

V is TRBV9 and J is TRBJ1-2; a possible D gene is TRBD1 (6 bases). CDR3 length equals 15 residues. From germline, CDR1 is SGDLS and CDR2 YYNGEE. V was pared by 2 bases and J by 4 bases, with 15 bases between. CDR3 coding DNA: TGTGCCAGCAGCGTCGACAGGCCGCCCTCCTATGGCTACACCTTC. It yields the protein CASSVDRPPSYGYTF. Full variable domain (rest looked up from reference TRBV9 and TRBJ1-2): DSGVTQTPKHLITATGQRVTLRCSPRSGDLSVYWYQQSLDQGLQFLIQYYNGEERAKGNILERFSAQQFPDLHSELNLSSLELGDSALYFCASSVDRPPSYGYTFGSGTRLTVV.

The V gene is TRBV18, the J gene TRBJ2-5; 10 positions match TRBD1. The CDR3 loop spans 14 amino acids. Per germline, CDR1 KGHSH and CDR2 LQKENI. J was trimmed by 5 bases and V by 3 bases; bases with no gene match: 3. CDR3 coding DNA: TGTGCCAGCTCACCGGACAGGGGGATGGAGACCCAGTACTTC. Translating it yields CASSPDRGMETQYF.

V gene TRBV11-2 combines with J gene TRBJ1-2; a possible D gene is TRBD1 (6 bases). The CDR3 runs to 15 residues. The V gene lost 1 base and the J gene lost 8 bases, with 17 bases spanning the gap. Germline V gives CDR1 SGHAT, CDR2 FQNNGV. The CDR3 region is CASSLGGSGARGYTF. The DNA of the CDR3 is TGTGCCAGCAGCTTAGGAGGGTCGGGGGCGCGAGGCTACACCTTC.

The chain joins TRBV19 to TRBJ1-5; a weak D match, TRBD1 (6 bases). Deletions cut 3 bases from V and 5 bases from J, with 8 bases between. CDR3 length: 13 residues. Germline V gene lookup returns CDR1 LNHDA and CDR2 SQIVND (reference sequence). CDR3 residues: CASSIRTDQPQHF. In DNA, the CDR3 is TGTGCCAGTAGTATCAGGACAGATCAGCCCCAGCATTTT. Full variable domain (missing parts from reference TRBV19 and TRBJ1-5): DGGITQSPKYLFRKEGQNVTLSCEQNLNHDAMYWYRQDPGQGLRLIYYSQIVNDFQKGDIAEGYSVSREKKESFPLTVTSAQKNPTAFYLCASSIRTDQPQHFGDGTRLSIL.

The rearrangement joins TRBV2 to TRBJ2-1; 11 bases fit TRBD1. The CDR3 consists of 15 residues. V gave up 7 bases and J gave up 8 bases; unmatched junction bases: 10. Germline CDR1 and CDR2: SNHLY and FYNNEI. The CDR3 here is CASKLRTGGEDEQFF. CDR3 coding DNA: TGTGCCAGCAAACTTAGGACAGGGGGCGAGGATGAGCAGTTCTTC.

V usage is TRBV14 and J usage is TRBJ2-6; D is perhaps TRBD2 (6 bases). The CDR3 is made up of 19 amino acids. Germline CDR1 reads SGHDN; CDR2 reads FVKESK. Between the trimmed V and J ends, which lost 3 bases and 0 bases, there was a span of 18 bases. The CDR3 region is CASSHIRDSLNSGANVLTF. The DNA of the CDR3 is TGTGCCAGCAGCCATATCCGGGACTCTCTAAACTCTGGGGCCAACGTCCTGACTTTC.

V and J are TRBV6-1 and TRBJ1-5, with 9 positions matching TRBD1. Trimming at V came to 6 bases and at J to 4 bases, leaving 7 bases not matched to a gene. Germline CDR1 MNHNS, CDR2 SASEGT. CDR3 length: 15 residues. The CDR3 region has the DNA TGTGCCAGCAGCGCCCGACAGGGGGGAAATCAGCCCCAGCATTTT. Encoded protein: CASSARQGGNQPQHF.

The chain recombines TRBV6-1 with TRBJ1-4; D gene ambiguous. Trimming stripped 4 bases from V and 0 bases from J, with 18 bases between. This CDR3 contains 18 residues. Germline V gene data show CDR1 as MNHNS and CDR2 as SASEGT. The CDR3 reads CASSGRSGRAATNEKLFF. As DNA, the CDR3 is TGTGCCAGCAGTGGGAGGTCGGGTCGGGCGGCAACTAATGAAAAACTGTTTTTT.

The chain joins TRBV5-5 to TRBJ1-1; D not resolved. Germline CDR1 is SGHKS and CDR2 is YYEKEE (reference sequence). V lost 1 base, J lost 4 bases, and 14 bases lay in between. The CDR3 length is 15 residues. The CDR3 DNA reads as TGTGCCAGCAGCTTGTTACGGGCCTCGGGCACTGAAGCTTTCTTT. It yields the protein CASSLLRASGTEAFF.

V gene TRBV5-1 combines with J gene TRBJ1-1, with D hard to call. CDR1 is SGHRS, CDR2 YFSETQ, per germline. The CDR3 is 14 amino acids. V gave up 1 base and J gave up 4 bases, with 11 bases separating them. The CDR3 coding sequence is TGCGCCAGCAGCTTGTCCGGGGTCGGCACTGAAGCTTTCTTT. It specifies CASSLSGVGTEAFF.

The V and J genes are TRBV4-2 and TRBJ2-3; 9 positions agree with TRBD1. With 1 base clipped from V and 3 bases from J, the junction kept 5 bases outside the gene matches. This CDR3 is 16 amino acids long. Germline V lookup: CDR1 LGHNA, CDR2 YNFKEQ. CDR3 region: CASSQADRGGTDTQYF. In DNA, the CDR3 is TGTGCCAGCAGCCAAGCGGACAGGGGAGGGACAGATACGCAGTATTTT.

The chain uses TRBV19 and TRBJ2-6, with D unclear. Trimming removed 6 bases from V and 7 bases from J, with 13 bases in between. CDR1 and CDR2 from the germline V gene are LNHDA and SQIVND (reference sequence). This CDR3 is built from 14 residues. CDR3 bases: TGTGCCAGTAGGCAAGGTCTGGCAGCCAACGTCCTGACTTTC. The encoded protein is CASRQGLAANVLTF.

This clone is medium-sized in the sample. V gene TRBV19 combines with J gene TRBJ1-5, with unresolved D. CDR1 is LNHDA, CDR2 SQIVND, per germline (reference sequence). The length of the CDR3 is 16 residues. The V end was cut by 7 bases, the J end by 0 bases, with 16 bases between. The CDR3 here is CASKPGIGFSNQPQHF. In DNA, the CDR3 is TGTGCCAGTAAGCCCGGCATAGGCTTTAGCAATCAGCCCCAGCATTTT.

This CDR3 is CASSSLRQGSSYEQYV. CDR3 nucleotide sequence: TGTGCCAGCAGCTCACTCCGACAGGGGTCGTCCTACGAGCAGTACGTC. The chain links TRBV5-6 to TRBJ2-7; the match to TRBD1 covers 8 bases. Trimming at V came to 3 bases and at J to 1 base, leaving 9 bases not matched to a gene. The CDR3 is 16 residues long. Germline V lookup: CDR1 SGHDT, CDR2 YYEEEE.

This clone has just a few counts. The chain links TRBV30 to TRBJ1-2; the D is unclear. The CDR3 contains 11 residues. Germline CDR1 reads GTSNPN; CDR2 reads SVGIG (reference sequence). Trimming left V 1 base short and J 5 bases short, with 5 bases between. Here the CDR3 DNA reads TGTGCCTGGAGTGGAGTATATGGCTACACCTTC. This encodes CAWSGVYGYTF.

This rearrangement joins TRBV18 to TRBJ2-1, with TRBD2 matching over 15 bases. Germline CDR1 KGHSH, CDR2 LQKENI. The CDR3 sequence is 21 residues long. V was pared by 6 bases and J by 0 bases, with 15 bases of the junction left unmatched. CDR3 bases: TGTGCCAGCTCGCCTAATTGGACTAGCGGGGGGGCAGGTTTCTCCTACAATGAGCAGTTCTTC. It codes for CASSPNWTSGGAGFSYNEQFF. Together with reference TRBV18 and TRBJ2-1, the CDR3 gives the full variable domain: NAGVMQNPRHLVRRRGQEARLRCSPMKGHSHVYWYRQLPEEGLKFMVYLQKENIIDESGMPKERFSAEFPKEGPSILRIQQVVRGDSAAYFCASSPNWTSGGAGFSYNEQFFGPGTRLTVL.

Comment on this clone: At one end, the junction sequence differs from germline, possibly due to a read error. The rearrangement links TRBV14 to TRBJ1-5; no clear D. The CDR3 spans 17 residues. Germline V gene data show CDR1 as SGHDN and CDR2 as FVKESK. The CDR3 loop reads CASSQERRSELNQPQRF. CDR3 DNA sequence: TGTGCCAGCAGCCAAGAAAGGAGGTCAGAACTGAATCAGCCCCAGCGATTT. The whole variable domain, remainder taken from reference TRBV14 and TRBJ1-5, is EAGVTQFPSHSVIEKGQTVTLRCDPISGHDNLYWYRRVMGKEIKFLLHFVKESKQDESGMPNNRFLAERTGGTYSTLKVQPAELEDSGVYFCASSQERRSELNQPQRFGDGTRLSIL.

This chain's CDR3 is CASSVVGVGYTF. The CDR3 region has the DNA TGTGCCAGCAGCGTAGTCGGGGTAGGCTACACCTTC. This sequence joins TRBV9 and TRBJ1-2; D gene unclear. The V gene lost 0 bases and the J gene lost 8 bases, with 8 bases spanning the gap. This CDR3 is 12 amino acids long. Germline CDR1 and CDR2: SGDLS and YYNGEE.

A single count supports this clone. This sequence joins TRBV15 and TRBJ1-4, with 9 nucleotides matching TRBD1. V trimming: 1 base; J trimming: 7 bases; junction bases outside the gene matches: 7. This CDR3 comprises 16 residues. Germline V gene lookup returns CDR1 LNHNV and CDR2 YYDKDF (reference sequence). The CDR3 region has the DNA TGTGCCACCAGCAGAGCCCTAACAGGGGGCTTTGAAAAACTGTTTTTT. It is translated as CATSRALTGGFEKLFF. Supplemented by reference TRBV15 and TRBJ1-4, the full variable domain reads DAMVIQNPRYQVTQFGKPVTLSCSQTLNHNVMYWYQQKSSQAPKLLFHYYDKDFNNEADTPDNFQSRRPNTSFCFLDIRSPGLGDTAMYLCATSRALTGGFEKLFFGSGTQLSVL.

The J gene is TRBJ2-4, the V gene TRBV27; 7 nucleotides match TRBD2. Germline-derived CDR1 and CDR2 are MNHEY and SMNVEV (reference sequence). V was pared by 3 bases and J by 1 base, with 0 bases of the junction left unmatched. The CDR3 runs 14 residues. The DNA for the CDR3 is TGTGCCAGCAGTTTGGGGGGGGCCAAAAACATTCAGTACTTC. Translation gives CASSLGGAKNIQYF.